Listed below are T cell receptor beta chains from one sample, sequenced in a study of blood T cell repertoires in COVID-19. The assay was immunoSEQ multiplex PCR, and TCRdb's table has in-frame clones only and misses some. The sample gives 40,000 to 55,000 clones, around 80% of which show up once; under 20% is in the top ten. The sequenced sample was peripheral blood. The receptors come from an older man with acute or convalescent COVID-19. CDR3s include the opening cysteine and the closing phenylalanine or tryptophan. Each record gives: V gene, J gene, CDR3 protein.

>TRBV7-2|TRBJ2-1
CASSLTLDEQFF
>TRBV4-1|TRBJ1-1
CASSPLAGWSNTEAFF
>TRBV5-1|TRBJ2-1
CASSLIPREGNEQFF
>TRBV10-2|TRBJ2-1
CASSERRGSYNEQFF
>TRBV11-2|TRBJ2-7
CASSLELTYEQYF
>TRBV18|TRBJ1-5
CASSPPTRGMGSQPQHF
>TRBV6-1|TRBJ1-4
CASSDGGWEKLFF
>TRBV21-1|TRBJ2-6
CASSEQGAPGANVLTF
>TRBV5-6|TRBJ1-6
CASSLPQGGSPLHF
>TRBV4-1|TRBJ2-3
CASSQGLAGSTDTQYF
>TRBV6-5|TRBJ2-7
CASRGRGYEQYF
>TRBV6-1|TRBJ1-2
CASSEAEGFNSGYGYTF
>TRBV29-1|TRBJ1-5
CSVETGGVGQPQHF
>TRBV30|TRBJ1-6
CAHGSGTGVSPLHF
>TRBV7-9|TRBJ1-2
CASSLETAPNYGYTF
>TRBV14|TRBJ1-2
CASSQDEYGYTF
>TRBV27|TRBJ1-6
CASSFQDRGSPLHF
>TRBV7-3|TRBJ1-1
CASSPRGHTEAFF
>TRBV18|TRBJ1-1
CASSEKQGRNTEAFF
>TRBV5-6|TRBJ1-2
CASSEWTGGGSYGYTF
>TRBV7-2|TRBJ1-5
CASSLAPGKRIQPQHF
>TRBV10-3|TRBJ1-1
CATETGGRPEAFF
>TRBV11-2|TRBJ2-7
CASSSIGGASSYEQYF
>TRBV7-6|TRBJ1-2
CASSLGEQNYGYTF
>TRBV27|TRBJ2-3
CASTWQGARSTDTQYF
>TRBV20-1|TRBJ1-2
CSAFEDYGYTF
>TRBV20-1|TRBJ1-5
CSASRSRAQPQHF
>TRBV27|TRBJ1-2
CASSTGGNGYTF
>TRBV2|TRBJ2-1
CASRLAGGTNEQFF
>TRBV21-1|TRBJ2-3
CASSSIGRLGTGTQYF
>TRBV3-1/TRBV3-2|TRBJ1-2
CASSQGRGDYGYTF
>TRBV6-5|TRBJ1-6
CATRRGGINSPLHF
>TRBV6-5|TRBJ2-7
CASSAGTSGEYEQYF
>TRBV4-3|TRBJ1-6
CASSQVHASGSPLHF
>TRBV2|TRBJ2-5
CASLRDRGETQYF
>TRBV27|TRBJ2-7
CASSSNGAGSYEQYF
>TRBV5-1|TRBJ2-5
CASSPVGGVRETQYF
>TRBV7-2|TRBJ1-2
CASSLMGGQGALGYTF
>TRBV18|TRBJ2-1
CASSPGGGGRFNEQFF